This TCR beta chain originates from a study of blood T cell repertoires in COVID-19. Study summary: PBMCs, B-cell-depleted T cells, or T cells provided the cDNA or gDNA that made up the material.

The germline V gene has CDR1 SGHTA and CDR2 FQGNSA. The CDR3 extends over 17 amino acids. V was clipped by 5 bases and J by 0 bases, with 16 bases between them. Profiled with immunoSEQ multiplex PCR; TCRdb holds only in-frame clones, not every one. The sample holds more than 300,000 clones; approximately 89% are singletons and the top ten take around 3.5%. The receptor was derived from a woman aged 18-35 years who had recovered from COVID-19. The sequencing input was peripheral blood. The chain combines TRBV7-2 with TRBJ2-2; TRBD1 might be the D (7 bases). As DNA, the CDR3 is TGTGCCAGCAGCACGAGGCGGGGACAGCCGAACACCGGGGAGCTGTTTTTT. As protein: CASSTRRGQPNTGELFF.